Shown below are 2 T cell receptor beta chains from a single sample sequenced in a study of T cell responses to AZD1222 COVID-19 vaccine. Measured with immunoSEQ multiplex PCR; TCRdb has only the in-frame clones, and not every one. This table holds some 18,000 clones, about four fifths found once. Source: peripheral blood, taken 28 days after the second AZD1222 dose. The receptors shown here come from an adult who received the AZD1222 COVID-19 vaccine.

J is TRBJ1-1 and V is TRBV20-1; a possible D gene is TRBD1 (6 bases). CDR1 DFQATT and CDR2 SNEGSKA come from the germline V gene (reference sequence). Trimming shortened V by 5 bases and J by 10 bases, and 14 bases separated the two germline ends. This CDR3 has 11 amino acids. The CDR3 loop reads CSASWGRAAFF. In DNA, the CDR3 is TGCAGTGCTTCCTGGGGGCGCGCAGCTTTCTTT.

In its sample, this clone was seen a few times. V usage is TRBV6-1 and J usage is TRBJ2-4; a weak D match, TRBD1 (5 bases). Germline assignment: CDR1 MNHNS and CDR2 SASEGT. Trimming took off 0 bases at V and 3 bases at J, with 15 bases between the two ends. CDR3 size: 17 residues. In DNA form, the CDR3 reads TGTGCCAGCAGTGAAGCTGAGTGGTCCAGGGTCAAAAACATTCAGTACTTC. It is translated as CASSEAEWSRVKNIQYF.